Listed below are T cell receptor beta chains from one sample, sequenced in a study of identical twins. TCRdb passed the 5' RACE reads through MiXCR, listing each CDR3 protein once. Of a few hundred thousand distinct CDR3 sequences in the sample, around 20% were seen once. Sequences were obtained from naive T cells sorted from blood. The source of these receptors is a man aged 45-65 years in good health. Both conserved end residues are part of each CDR3. The D gene is left open where the match is weak. For some rows the clone size is stated as once, few or many, or as a class when expanded; others skip it.

d_gene | j_gene | abundance | v_gene | CDR3nt | CDR3aa
- | TRBJ2-4 | few | TRBV24-1 | TGTGCCACCAGTGATCTGGGCGACATTCAGTACTTC | CATSDLGDIQYF
- | TRBJ2-5 | - | TRBV20-1 | TGCAGTGCTAGGCCCAATGGGGGGGCGGGAGAGACCCAGTACTTC | CSARPNGGAGETQYF
- | TRBJ2-5 | many | TRBV14 | TGTGCCAGCAGCCAATTCGAGTACCAAGAGACCCAGTACTTC | CASSQFEYQETQYF
TRBD2 | TRBJ2-5 | - | TRBV12-3/TRBV12-4 | TGTGCCAGCAGTTTTCTAGCGGGGCTGGGAGAGACCCAGTACTTC | CASSFLAGLGETQYF
TRBD1 | TRBJ2-3 | few | TRBV20-1 | TGCAGTGCTACCGGGACAGGGCTTCCCCCTAGCACAGATACGCAGTATTTT | CSATGTGLPPSTDTQYF
- | TRBJ2-1 | - | TRBV7-2 | TGTGCCAGCAGCTCCCGACCGCAGGGGGCGGGGGGTAATGAGCAGTTCTTC | CASSSRPQGAGGNEQFF
- | TRBJ2-2 | - | TRBV7-9 | TGTGCCAGCAGCCCTTCAGGACTTTCCACCGGGGAGCTGTTTTTT | CASSPSGLSTGELFF
- | TRBJ2-7 | - | TRBV20-1 | TGCAGTGCTACCGGGGCCATCGGGCACGAGCAGTACTTC | CSATGAIGHEQYF
- | TRBJ2-7 | many | TRBV5-1 | TGCGCCAGCGCCCGTTACACGGAGGGCTACGAGCAGTACTTC | CASARYTEGYEQYF
TRBD1 | TRBJ2-7 | - | TRBV12-3/TRBV12-4 | TGTGCCAGCAGTTTTCGTACAGGGGGATTGGGCGAGCAGTACTTC | CASSFRTGGLGEQYF
TRBD1 | TRBJ1-5 | few | TRBV27 | TGTGCCAGCAGTTTCCGAGGGGGCGCGAACAATCAGCCCCAGCATTTT | CASSFRGGANNQPQHF